This entry features one T cell receptor beta chain sequence. The antigen is not known. The data are from a study of OX40 agonist ivuxolimab in advanced cancers. Study information: Dose-escalation patients had hepatocellular carcinoma, melanoma, renal cell or head and neck cancer. Earlier anti-PD-1, anti-PD-L1 or anti-CTLA-4 therapy was permitted; roughly 40% had received some. Study-wide findings and caveats: Also present in some nonresponders was a low level of normalized T-cell clonal expansion. No determination was made of the antigen specificity of the expanded peripheral T cells.

The CDR3 totals 14 residues. Germline V gene data show CDR1 as LNHDA and CDR2 as SQIVND (reference sequence). The J segment lost 6 bases and the V segment lost 6 bases, leaving 10 bases of the junction unmatched. Profiled with immunoSEQ multiplex PCR; TCRdb holds only in-frame clones, not every one. The sample contains about 63,000 clones, approximately 92% of which appear only once. The sequence was obtained from an adult with an advanced solid tumor such as melanoma, head and neck, liver or kidney cancer. The sequencing used CD4+ or CD8+ T cells sorted from blood, collected in a trial of the OX40 agonist ivuxolimab. This rearrangement joins TRBV19 to TRBJ1-2; 7 nucleotides align to TRBD1. The CDR3: CASRGPRGQDGYTF. The CDR3 DNA reads as TGTGCCAGTAGGGGGCCAAGGGGGCAAGATGGCTACACCTTC.